This T cell receptor (beta chain) was observed in a study of spatial heterogeneity in lung cancer. Turning to the study itself: Available PBMC from follow-up, collected a median of around two years after resection, underwent sequencing. Sequence detection consistently recorded a greater number of beta-chain than alpha-chain sequences.

In its sample, this clonotype was seen a few times. A junction boundary mismatches the germline segment, possibly from a read error. Time point reported: blood at routine non-recurrence follow-up after resection. Tumor, nontumor lung or frozen PBMC supplied whole RNA, sequenced without sorting. Each molecule of TCR cDNA was tagged with one unique molecular identifier. TCRdb processed the 5' RACE reads anew with MiXCR; each CDR3 protein has one entry. In the table there are roughly 45,000 distinct CDR3 sequences, around 21% of which are singletons. CDR1 is LGHNA, CDR2 YNFKEQ, per germline. The CDR3 is 14 amino acids.

The clonotype originates from a female donor with early-stage non-small cell lung cancer. The source material was PBMCs, sampled at follow-up. The gene calls are TRBV4-2 and TRBJ2-1; D is unclear. The CDR3 region has the DNA TGTGTCAGCAGCCCTCAAGGATCGTACAATGAGCAGTTCTTC. Translating gives CVSSPQGSYNEQFF.